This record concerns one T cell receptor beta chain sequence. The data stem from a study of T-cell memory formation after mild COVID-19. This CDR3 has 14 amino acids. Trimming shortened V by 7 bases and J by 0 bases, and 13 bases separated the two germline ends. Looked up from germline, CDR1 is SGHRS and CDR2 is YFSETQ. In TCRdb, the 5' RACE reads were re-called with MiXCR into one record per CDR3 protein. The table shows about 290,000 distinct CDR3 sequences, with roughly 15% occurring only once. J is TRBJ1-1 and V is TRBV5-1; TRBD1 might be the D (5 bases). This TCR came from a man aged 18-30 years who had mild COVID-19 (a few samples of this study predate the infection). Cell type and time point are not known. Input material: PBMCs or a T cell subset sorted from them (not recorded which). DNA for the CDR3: TGCGCCAGCGGACGTCAGGGAATGAACACTGAAGCTTTCTTT. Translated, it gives CASGRQGMNTEAFF.